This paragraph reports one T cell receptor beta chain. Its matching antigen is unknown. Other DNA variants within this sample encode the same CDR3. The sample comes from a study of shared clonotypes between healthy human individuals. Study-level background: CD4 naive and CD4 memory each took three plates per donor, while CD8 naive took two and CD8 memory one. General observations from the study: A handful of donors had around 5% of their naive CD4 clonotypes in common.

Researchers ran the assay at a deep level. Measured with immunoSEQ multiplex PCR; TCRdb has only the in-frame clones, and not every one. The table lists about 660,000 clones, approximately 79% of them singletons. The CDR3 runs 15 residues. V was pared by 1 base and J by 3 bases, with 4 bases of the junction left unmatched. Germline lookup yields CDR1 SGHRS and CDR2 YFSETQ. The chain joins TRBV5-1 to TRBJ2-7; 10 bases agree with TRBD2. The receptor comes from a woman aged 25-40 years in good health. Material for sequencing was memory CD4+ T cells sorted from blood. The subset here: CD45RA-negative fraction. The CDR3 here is CASSLRLAGDYEQYF. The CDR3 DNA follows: TGCGCCAGCAGCTTGCGTCTAGCGGGAGACTACGAGCAGTACTTC.